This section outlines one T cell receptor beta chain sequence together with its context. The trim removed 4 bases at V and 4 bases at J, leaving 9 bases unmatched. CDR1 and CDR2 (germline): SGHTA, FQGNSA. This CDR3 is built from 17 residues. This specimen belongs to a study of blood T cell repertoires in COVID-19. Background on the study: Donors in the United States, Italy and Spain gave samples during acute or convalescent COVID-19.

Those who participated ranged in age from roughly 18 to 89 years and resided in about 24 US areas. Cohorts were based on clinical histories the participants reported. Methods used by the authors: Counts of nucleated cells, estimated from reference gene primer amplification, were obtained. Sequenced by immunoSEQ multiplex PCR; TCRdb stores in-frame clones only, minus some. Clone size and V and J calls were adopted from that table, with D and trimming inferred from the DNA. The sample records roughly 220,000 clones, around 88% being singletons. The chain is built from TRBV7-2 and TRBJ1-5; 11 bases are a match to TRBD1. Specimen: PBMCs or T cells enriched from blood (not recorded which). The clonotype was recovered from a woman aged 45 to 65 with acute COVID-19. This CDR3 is CASSSQGQGVGNQPQHF. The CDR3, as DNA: TGTGCCAGCAGCTCGCAGGGACAGGGGGTAGGAAATCAGCCCCAGCATTTT.